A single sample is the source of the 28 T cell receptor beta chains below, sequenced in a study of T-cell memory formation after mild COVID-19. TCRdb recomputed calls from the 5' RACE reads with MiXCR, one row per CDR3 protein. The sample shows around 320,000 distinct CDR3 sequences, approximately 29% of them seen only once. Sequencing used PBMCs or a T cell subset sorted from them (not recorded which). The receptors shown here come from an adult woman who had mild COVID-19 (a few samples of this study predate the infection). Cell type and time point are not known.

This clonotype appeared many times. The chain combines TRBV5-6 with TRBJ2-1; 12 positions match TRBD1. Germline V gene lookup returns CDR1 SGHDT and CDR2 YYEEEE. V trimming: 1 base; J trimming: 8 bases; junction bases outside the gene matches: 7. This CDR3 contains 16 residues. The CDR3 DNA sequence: TGTGCCAGCAGCTTGAGACCGGGACAGGGGGCTGATGAGCAGTTCTTC. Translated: CASSLRPGQGADEQFF.

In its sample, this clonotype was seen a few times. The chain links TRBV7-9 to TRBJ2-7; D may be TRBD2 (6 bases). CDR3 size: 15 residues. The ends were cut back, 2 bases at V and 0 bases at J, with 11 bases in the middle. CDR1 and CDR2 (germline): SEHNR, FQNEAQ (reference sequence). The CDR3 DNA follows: TGTGCCAGCAGCTTAAAGAGCGGGCCCTCCTACGAGCAGTACTTC. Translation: CASSLKSGPSYEQYF.

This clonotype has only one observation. In nucleotides, the CDR3 is TGCGCCAGCAGCCAAGACGGGGGACTGAACACTGAAGCTTTCTTT. It yields the protein CASSQDGGLNTEAFF. The chain carries TRBV4-1 and TRBJ1-1; D is possibly TRBD1 (5 bases). V was pared by 0 bases and J by 0 bases, with 8 bases between. Germline CDR1 is MGHRA and CDR2 is YSYEKL. The CDR3 runs to 15 residues.

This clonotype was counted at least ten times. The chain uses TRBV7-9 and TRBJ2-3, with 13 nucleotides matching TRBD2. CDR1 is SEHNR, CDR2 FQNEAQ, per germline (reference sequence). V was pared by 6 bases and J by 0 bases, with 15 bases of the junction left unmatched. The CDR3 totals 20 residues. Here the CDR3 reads CASSFGLAGAAKSSTDTQYF. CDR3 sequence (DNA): TGTGCCAGCAGTTTCGGACTAGCGGGAGCGGCCAAATCTAGCACAGATACGCAGTATTTT.

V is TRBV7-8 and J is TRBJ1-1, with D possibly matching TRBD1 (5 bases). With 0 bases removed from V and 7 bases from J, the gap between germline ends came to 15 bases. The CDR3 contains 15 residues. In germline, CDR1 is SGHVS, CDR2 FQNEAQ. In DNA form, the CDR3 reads TGTGCCAGCAGCTTAGCGTCGAACAGGTGGCTTGAAGCTTTCTTT. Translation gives CASSLASNRWLEAFF.

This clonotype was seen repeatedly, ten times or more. CDR3 DNA: TGTGCCAGCAGCCAACACACCGGGGAGCTGTTTTTT. This encodes CASSQHTGELFF. The genes are TRBV9 and TRBJ2-2; D is uncertain. This CDR3 has 12 residues. CDR1 SGDLS and CDR2 YYNGEE come from the germline V gene. The V gene lost 4 bases and the J gene lost 3 bases, with 4 bases spanning the gap.

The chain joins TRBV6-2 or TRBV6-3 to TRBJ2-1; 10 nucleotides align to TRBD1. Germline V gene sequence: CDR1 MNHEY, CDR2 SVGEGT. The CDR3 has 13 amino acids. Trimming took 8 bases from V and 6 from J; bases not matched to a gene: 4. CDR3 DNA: TGTGCCAGCCGGGACAGGGGAATCAATGAGCAGTTCTTC. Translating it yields CASRDRGINEQFF.

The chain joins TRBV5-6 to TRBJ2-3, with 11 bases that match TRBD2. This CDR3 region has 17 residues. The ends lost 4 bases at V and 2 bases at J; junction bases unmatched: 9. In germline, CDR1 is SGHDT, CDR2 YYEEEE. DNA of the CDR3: TGTGCCAGCAGCCGTAAACTAGCGGGGGACCTCACAGATACGCAGTATTTT. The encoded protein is CASSRKLAGDLTDTQYF.

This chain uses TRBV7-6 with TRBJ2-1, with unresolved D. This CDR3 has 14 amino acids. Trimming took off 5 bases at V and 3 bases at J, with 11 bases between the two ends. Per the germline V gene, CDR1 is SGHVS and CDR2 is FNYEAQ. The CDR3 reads CASSQDTIYNEQFF. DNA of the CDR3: TGTGCCAGCAGCCAAGACACTATCTACAATGAGCAGTTCTTC.

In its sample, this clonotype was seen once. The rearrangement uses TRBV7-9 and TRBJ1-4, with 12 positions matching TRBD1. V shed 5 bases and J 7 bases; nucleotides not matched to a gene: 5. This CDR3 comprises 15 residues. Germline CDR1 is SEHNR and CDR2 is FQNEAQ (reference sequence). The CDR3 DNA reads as TGTGCCAGCAGCGCCGGGACAGGGGGCGGTGAAAAACTGTTTTTT. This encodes CASSAGTGGGEKLFF. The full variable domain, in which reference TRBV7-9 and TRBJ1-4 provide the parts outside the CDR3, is DTGVSQNPRHKITKRGQNVTFRCDPISEHNRLYWYRQTLGQGPEFLTYFQNEAQLEKSRLLSDRFSAERPKGSFSTLEIQRTEQGDSAMYLCASSAGTGGGEKLFFGSGTQLSVL.

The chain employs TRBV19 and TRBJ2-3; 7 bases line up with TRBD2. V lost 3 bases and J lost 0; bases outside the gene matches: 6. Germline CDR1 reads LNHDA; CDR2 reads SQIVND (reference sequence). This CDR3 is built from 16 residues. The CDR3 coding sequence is TGTGCCAGTAGTATGAGTAGCGGGCTTAGCACAGATACGCAGTATTTT. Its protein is CASSMSSGLSTDTQYF.

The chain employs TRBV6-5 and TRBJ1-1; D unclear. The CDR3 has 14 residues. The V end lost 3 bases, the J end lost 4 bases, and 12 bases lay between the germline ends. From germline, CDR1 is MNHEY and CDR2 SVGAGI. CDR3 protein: CASSYQSFGTEAFF. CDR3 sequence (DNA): TGTGCCAGCAGTTATCAATCCTTCGGCACTGAAGCTTTCTTT.

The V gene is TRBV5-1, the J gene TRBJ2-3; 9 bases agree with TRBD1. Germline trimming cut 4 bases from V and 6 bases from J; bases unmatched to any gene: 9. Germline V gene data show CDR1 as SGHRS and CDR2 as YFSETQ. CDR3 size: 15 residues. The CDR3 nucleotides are TGCGCCAGCAGCACCTGGACAGGGGAGAGGGATACGCAGTATTTT. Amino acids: CASSTWTGERDTQYF.

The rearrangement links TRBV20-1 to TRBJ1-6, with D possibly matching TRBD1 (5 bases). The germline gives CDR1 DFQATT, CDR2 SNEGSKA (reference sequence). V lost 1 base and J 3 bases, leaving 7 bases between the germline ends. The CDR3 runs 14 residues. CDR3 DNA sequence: TGCAGTGCTAGAGTCGGGGGCTATAATTCACCCCTCCACTTT. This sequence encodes CSARVGGYNSPLHF.

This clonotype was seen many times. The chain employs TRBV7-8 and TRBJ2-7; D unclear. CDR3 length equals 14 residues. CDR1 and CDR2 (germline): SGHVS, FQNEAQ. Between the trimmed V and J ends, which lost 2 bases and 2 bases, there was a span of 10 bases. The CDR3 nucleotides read TGTGCCAGCAGCTTATCCAGACCTACCTACGAGCAGTACTTC. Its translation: CASSLSRPTYEQYF.

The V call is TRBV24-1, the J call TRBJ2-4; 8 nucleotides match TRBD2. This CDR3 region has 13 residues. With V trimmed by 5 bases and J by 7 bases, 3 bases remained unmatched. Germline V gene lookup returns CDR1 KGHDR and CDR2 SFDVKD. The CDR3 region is CATSVTGGNIQYF. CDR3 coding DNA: TGTGCCACCAGTGTAACGGGAGGGAACATTCAGTACTTC.

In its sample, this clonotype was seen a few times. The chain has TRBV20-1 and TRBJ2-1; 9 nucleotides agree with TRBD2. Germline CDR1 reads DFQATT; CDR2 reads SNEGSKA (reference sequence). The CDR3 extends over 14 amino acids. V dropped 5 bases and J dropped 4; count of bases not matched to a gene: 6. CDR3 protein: CSAQQAGGYNEQFF. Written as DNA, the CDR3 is TGCAGTGCTCAGCAAGCGGGAGGTTACAATGAGCAGTTCTTC.

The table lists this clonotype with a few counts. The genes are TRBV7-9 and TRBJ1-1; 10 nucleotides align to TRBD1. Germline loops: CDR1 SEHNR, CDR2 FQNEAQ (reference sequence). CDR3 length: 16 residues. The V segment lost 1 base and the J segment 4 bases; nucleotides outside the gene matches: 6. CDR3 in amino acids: CASSLVGTGEGTEAFF. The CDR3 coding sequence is TGTGCCAGCAGCTTAGTGGGGACAGGGGAAGGCACTGAAGCTTTCTTT.

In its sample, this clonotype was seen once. The CDR3 nucleotides are TGTGCCAGCAGCGATGTAGCGGGAAGATCCTACAATGAGCAGTTCTTC. Protein product: CASSDVAGRSYNEQFF. This chain joins TRBV9 and TRBJ2-1, with 8 bases fitting TRBD2. The V gene's germline CDR1 is SGDLS and CDR2 YYNGEE. This CDR3 contains 16 residues. V dropped 3 bases and J dropped 1; count of bases not matched to a gene: 6.

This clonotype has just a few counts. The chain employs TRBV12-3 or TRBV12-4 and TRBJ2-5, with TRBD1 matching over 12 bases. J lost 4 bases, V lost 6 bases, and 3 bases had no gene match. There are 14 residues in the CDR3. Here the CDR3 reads CASRPGQGAETQYF. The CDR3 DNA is TGTGCCAGCAGACCGGGACAGGGGGCAGAGACCCAGTACTTC.

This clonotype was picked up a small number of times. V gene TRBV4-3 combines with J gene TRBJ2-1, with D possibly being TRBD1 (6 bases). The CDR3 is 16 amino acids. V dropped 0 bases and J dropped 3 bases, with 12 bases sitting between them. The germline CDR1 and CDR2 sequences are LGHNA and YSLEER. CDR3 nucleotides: TGCGCCAGCAGCCAAGATCAGGGGCTAGGCTACAATGAGCAGTTCTTC. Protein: CASSQDQGLGYNEQFF.

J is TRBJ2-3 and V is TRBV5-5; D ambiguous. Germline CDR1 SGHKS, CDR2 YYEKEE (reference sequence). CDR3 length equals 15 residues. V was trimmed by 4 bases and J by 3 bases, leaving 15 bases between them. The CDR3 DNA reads TGTGCCAGCAGCGGCGTACTAACGGAGACAGATACGCAGTATTTT. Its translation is CASSGVLTETDTQYF.

CDR3 nucleotides: TGTGCCAGCAGTCCCCGGACAGCGAGCAATCAGCCCCAGCATTTT. Encoded protein: CASSPRTASNQPQHF. This sequence joins TRBV6-1 and TRBJ1-5, with a weak D call TRBD1 (6 bases). Deletions cut 5 bases from V and 1 base from J, with 12 bases between. This CDR3 has 15 residues. Germline V lookup: CDR1 MNHNS, CDR2 SASEGT.

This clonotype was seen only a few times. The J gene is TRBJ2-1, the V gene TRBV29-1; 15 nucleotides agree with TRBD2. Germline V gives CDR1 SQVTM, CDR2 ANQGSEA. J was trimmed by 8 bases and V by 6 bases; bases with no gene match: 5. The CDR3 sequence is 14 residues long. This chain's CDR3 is CSVLRTSGRDEQFF. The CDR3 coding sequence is TGCAGCGTCTTAAGGACTAGCGGGAGGGATGAGCAGTTCTTC.

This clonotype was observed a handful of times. In DNA form, the CDR3 reads TGCGCCAGCAGCAGACGATGGGATGAGGGCCTGGGGGAGACCCAGTACTTC. Translating gives CASSRRWDEGLGETQYF. The chain carries TRBV5-1 and TRBJ2-5, with D possibly TRBD2 on 5 matching bases. V lost 4 bases and J lost 5, with 24 bases in between. This CDR3 comprises 17 residues. Germline lookup yields CDR1 SGHRS and CDR2 YFSETQ. Supplemented by reference TRBV5-1 and TRBJ2-5, the full variable domain reads KAGVTQTPRYLIKTRGQQVTLSCSPISGHRSVSWYQQTPGQGLQFLFEYFSETQRNKGNFPGRFSGRQFSNSRSEMNVSTLELGDSALYLCASSRRWDEGLGETQYFGPGTRLLVL.

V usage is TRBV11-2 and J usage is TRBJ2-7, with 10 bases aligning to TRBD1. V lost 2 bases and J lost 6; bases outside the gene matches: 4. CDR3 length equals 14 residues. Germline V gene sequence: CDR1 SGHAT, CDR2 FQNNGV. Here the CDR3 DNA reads TGTGCCAGCAGCTTATTGGACAGGGGGAGCGAGCAGTACTTC. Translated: CASSLLDRGSEQYF.

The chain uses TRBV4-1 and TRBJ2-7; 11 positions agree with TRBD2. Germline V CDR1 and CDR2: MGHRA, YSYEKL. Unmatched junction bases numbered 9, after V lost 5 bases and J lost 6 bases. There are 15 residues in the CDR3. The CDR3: CASSYGLAGQGEQYF. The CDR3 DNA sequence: TGCGCCAGCAGCTACGGACTAGCGGGCCAGGGCGAGCAGTACTTC.

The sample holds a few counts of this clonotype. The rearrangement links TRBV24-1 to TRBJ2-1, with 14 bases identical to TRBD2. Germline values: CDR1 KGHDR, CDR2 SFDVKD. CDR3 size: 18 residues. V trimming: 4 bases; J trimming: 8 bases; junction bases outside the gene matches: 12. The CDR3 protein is CATSDALGTSGSIDEQFF. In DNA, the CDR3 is TGTGCCACCAGTGACGCTCTGGGGACTAGCGGGAGTATCGATGAGCAGTTCTTC.